This T cell receptor beta chain was retrieved from a study of T cells in Graves' hyperthyroidism and ophthalmopathy. Study summary: Peripheral blood sampling occurred at initial diagnosis, before any treatment.

The germline V gene has CDR1 SGDLS and CDR2 YYNGEE. The CDR3 covers 17 residues. V shed 4 bases and J shed 4 bases, with 20 bases lying between them. Using RNA transcripts as the source, TCR beta CDR3 regions were amplified. The study used the HTBI primer set for a first-round RT-PCR of the TCR CDR3. TCRdb independently ran MiXCR on the multiplex PCR reads; one entry per CDR3 protein. Of about 640,000 distinct CDR3 sequences listed, less than 25% were seen once; the top ten hold 34%. The sample comprised blood. The clonotype comes from a man aged 25-45 years with Graves' ophthalmopathy. The chain links TRBV9 to TRBJ2-2; D is possibly TRBD2 (5 bases). The CDR3 spells CASSHMLGQEVTGELFF. CDR3 sequence (DNA): TGTGCCAGCAGCCACATGCTGGGCCAGGAGGTCACCGGGGAGCTGTTTTTT.